This T cell receptor (beta chain) appears in the sequencing data of a study of blood T cell repertoires in COVID-19. Overall study context: Specimens from acute and convalescent COVID-19 originated in the United States, Italy and Spain. Nucleic acid was either cDNA or gDNA, and it came from T cells, B-cell-depleted T cells, or PBMCs.

Authors' processing steps: Reference gene primers were amplified, and this amplification served to estimate nucleated cell counts. Here immunoSEQ multiplex PCR was the method, and the copy in TCRdb shows in-frame clones only, minus some. V and J calls and clone size follow that table, whereas D and trimming were derived from the DNA. The sample holds approximately 50,000 clones, approximately 92% seen once. Germline V gene data show CDR1 as SGHTS and CDR2 as YDEGEE. The CDR3 covers 15 residues. The V end lost 2 bases, the J end lost 7 bases, and 16 bases lay between the germline ends. This clonotype was sampled from a man aged 50-59 years with active COVID-19. The chain employs TRBV5-8 and TRBJ1-5; TRBD1 might be the D (6 bases). Sequences were obtained from peripheral blood. In DNA, the CDR3 is TGTGCCAGCAGCTTTCCAGGGGCAGGGGTACAGCCCCAGCATTTT. Translation gives CASSFPGAGVQPQHF. The full variable domain, with the rest looked up from reference TRBV5-8 and TRBJ1-5, is EAGVTQSPTHLIKTRGQQATLRCSPISGHTSVYWYQQALGLGLQFLLWYDEGEERNRGNFPPRFSGRQFPNYSSELNVNALELEDSALYLCASSFPGAGVQPQHFGDGTRLSIL.